This T cell receptor (beta chain) is from a study of T cell repertoires in cytomegalovirus infection. The wider study: Shared public TCR beta signatures pointed to both CMV infection and a matching HLA type. Study results and limitations: Summed public TCR beta family frequency identified CMV carriers bearing the relevant HLA. HLA-C-restricted CMV-specific TCR beta clonotypes were dominant in the ex vivo response.

Each CDR3 protein is one row after TCRdb ran MiXCR on the reads. Found here are around 170,000 distinct CDR3 sequences, over 13% of them singletons; the top ten hold 25% to 30%. V was pared by 2 bases and J by 1 base, with 11 bases between. CDR1 MGHRA and CDR2 YSYEKL come from the germline V gene. This CDR3 region has 15 residues. This clonotype has a count of ten or more. Its antigen is undetermined. The sample taken for sequencing was PBMCs. V gene TRBV4-1 combines with J gene TRBJ1-1; D is ambiguous. This sequence originates from a human donor in good health (CMV status not recorded). Some clones in this sample may be carry-over from other donors' samples. The CDR3 is CASSQSTLRNTEAFF. CDR3 DNA sequence: TGCGCCAGCAGCCAATCAACCCTACGGAACACTGAAGCTTTCTTT.